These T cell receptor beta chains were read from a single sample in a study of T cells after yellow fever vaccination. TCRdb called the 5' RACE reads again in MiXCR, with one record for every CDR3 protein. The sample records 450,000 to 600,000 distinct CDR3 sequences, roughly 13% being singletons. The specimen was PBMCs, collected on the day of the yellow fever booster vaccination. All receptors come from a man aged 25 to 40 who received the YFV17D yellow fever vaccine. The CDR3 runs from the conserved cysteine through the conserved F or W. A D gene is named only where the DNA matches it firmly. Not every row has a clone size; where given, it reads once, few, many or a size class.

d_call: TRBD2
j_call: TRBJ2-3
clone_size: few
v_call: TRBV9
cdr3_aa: CASSQQREADTQYF
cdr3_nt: TGTGCCAGCAGCCAACAGCGGGAGGCAGATACGCAGTATTTT

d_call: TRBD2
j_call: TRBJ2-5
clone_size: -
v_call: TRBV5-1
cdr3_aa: CASSLKPLAEETQYF
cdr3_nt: TGCGCCAGCAGCTTGAAGCCCCTAGCGGAAGAGACCCAGTACTTC

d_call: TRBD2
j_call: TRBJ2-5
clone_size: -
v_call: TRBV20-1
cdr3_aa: CSATPLSGGRETQYF
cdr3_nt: TGCAGTGCTACCCCCCTTAGCGGGGGACGAGAGACCCAGTACTTC

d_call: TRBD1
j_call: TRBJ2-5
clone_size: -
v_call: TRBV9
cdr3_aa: CASSVRGQTETQYF
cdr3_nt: TGTGCCAGCAGCGTAAGGGGGCAGACAGAGACCCAGTACTTC

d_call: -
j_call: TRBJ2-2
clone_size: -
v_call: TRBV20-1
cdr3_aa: CSASPGAGELFF
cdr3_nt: TGCAGTGCTAGCCCCGGGGCCGGGGAGCTGTTTTTT

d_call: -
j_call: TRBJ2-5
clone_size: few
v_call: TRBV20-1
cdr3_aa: CSAQQGQNWYF
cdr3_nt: TGCAGTGCCCAGCAGGGACAAAACTGGTACTTC

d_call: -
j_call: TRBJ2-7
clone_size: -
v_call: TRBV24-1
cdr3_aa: CATSDHPGGVSNEQYF
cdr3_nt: TGTGCCACCAGTGACCATCCAGGGGGGGTTAGCAACGAGCAGTACTTC

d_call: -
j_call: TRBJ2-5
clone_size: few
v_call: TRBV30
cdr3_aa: CACTRTGPYQETQYF
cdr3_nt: TGTGCCTGTACGCGGACGGGGCCCTACCAAGAGACCCAGTACTTC

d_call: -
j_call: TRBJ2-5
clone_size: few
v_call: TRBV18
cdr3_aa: CASSPRGGQRQETQYF
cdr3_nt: TGTGCCAGCTCACCAAGGGGCGGACAACGCCAAGAGACCCAGTACTTC

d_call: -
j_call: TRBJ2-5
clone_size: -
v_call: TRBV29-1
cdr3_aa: CSHVKQETQYF
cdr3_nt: TGCAGCCACGTTAAACAAGAGACCCAGTACTTC

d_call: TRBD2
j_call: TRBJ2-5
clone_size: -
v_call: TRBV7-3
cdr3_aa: CASSPWTSVRQETQYF
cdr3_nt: TGTGCCAGCAGCCCATGGACTAGCGTGCGCCAAGAGACCCAGTACTTC

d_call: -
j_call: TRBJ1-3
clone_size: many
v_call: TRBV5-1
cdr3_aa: CASSREWGSSGNTIYF
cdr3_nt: TGCGCCAGCAGCCGAGAGTGGGGAAGCTCTGGAAACACCATATATTTT

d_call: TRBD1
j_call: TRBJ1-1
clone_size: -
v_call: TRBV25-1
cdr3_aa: CASTRTGQTEAFF
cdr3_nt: TGTGCCAGTACCCGGACAGGTCAGACTGAAGCTTTCTTT

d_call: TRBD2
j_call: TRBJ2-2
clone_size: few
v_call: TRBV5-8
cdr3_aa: CASHKAGANTGELFF
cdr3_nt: TGTGCCAGCCATAAGGCGGGGGCGAACACCGGGGAGCTGTTTTTT

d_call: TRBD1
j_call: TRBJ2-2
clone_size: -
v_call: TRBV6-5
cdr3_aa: CASRFDRGELFF
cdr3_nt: TGTGCCAGCAGATTCGACAGGGGTGAGCTGTTTTTT

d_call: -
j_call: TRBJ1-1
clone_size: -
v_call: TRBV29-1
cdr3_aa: CSGGLKTEAFF
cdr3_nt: TGCAGCGGAGGTTTGAAAACTGAAGCTTTCTTT

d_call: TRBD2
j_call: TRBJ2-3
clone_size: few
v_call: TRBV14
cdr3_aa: CASSQDRGSGRKADTQYF
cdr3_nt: TGTGCCAGCAGCCAAGATAGAGGTAGCGGGAGAAAGGCCGATACGCAGTATTTT

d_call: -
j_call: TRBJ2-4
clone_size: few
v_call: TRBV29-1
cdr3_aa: CSVAQRAKNIQYF
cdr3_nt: TGCAGCGTTGCACAGCGAGCCAAAAACATTCAGTACTTC

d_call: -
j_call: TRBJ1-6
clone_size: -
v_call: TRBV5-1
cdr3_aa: CASRQGDNSPLHF
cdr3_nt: TGCGCCAGCAGACAGGGAGACAATTCACCCCTCCACTTT

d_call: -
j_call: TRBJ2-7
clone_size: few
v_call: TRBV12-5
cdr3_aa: CASAPGLTYEQYF
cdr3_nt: TGTGCTAGTGCCCCAGGTCTCACCTACGAGCAGTACTTC

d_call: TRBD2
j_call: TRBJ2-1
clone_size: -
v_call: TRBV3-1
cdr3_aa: CASSQNQLAEQFF
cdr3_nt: TGTGCCAGCAGCCAAAACCAACTAGCGGAGCAGTTCTTC

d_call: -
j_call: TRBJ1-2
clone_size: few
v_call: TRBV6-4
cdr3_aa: CASSDSAGGYTF
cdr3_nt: TGTGCCAGCAGTGACTCAGCAGGTGGCTACACCTTC

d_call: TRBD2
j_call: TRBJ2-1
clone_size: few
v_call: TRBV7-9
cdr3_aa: CASSLDWTSGRQFF
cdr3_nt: TGTGCCAGCAGCTTAGATTGGACTAGCGGGAGGCAGTTCTTC

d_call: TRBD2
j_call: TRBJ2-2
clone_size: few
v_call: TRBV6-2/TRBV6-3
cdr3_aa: CASRRTSGSQAGELFF
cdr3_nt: TGTGCCAGCAGAAGGACTAGCGGGAGTCAGGCCGGGGAGCTGTTTTTT